What follows describes a single TCR beta chain. The data were taken from a study of low-dose radiotherapy and immunotherapy resistance in tumors. The time point is: before trial treatment. TRAV- and TRBV-specific primers were used for first-strand cDNA, which covered alpha and beta chains. TCR amplification ran roughly 20 PCR cycles using constant-region and V-primer adapter primers. MiXCR was run by TCRdb on the reads, yielding one entry per CDR3 protein. The sample records tens of thousands of distinct CDR3 sequences, roughly a tenth being singletons. The CDR3 is 14 residues long. Trimming stripped 1 base from V and 0 bases from J, with 5 bases between. Germline loops: CDR1 SGHNT, CDR2 YENEEA.

The TCR sequence derives from a male donor with prostate cancer. The material sequenced was PBMCs, taken before treatment. The chain recombines TRBV11-3 with TRBJ2-3; D unresolved. The CDR3 DNA is TGTGCCAGCAGCTTAGGCGCTAGCACAGATACGCAGTATTTT. Protein product: CASSLGASTDTQYF.